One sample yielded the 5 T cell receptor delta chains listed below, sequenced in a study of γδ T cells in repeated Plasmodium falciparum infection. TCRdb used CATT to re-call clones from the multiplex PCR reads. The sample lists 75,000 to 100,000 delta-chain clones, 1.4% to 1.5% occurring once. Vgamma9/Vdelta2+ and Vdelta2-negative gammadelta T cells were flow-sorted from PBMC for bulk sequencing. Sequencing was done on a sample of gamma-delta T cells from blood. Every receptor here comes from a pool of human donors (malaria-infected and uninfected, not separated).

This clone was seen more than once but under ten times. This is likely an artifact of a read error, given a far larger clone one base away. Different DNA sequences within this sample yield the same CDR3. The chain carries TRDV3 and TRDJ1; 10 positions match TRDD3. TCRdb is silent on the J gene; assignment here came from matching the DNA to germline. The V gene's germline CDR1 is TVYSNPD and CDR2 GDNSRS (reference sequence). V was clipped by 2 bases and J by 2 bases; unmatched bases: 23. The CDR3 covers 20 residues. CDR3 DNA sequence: TGTGCCTTTCCCTCCCAGTTTACTGGGGGATCCGCTGGGGGAACCGATAAACTCATCTTT. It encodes CAFPSQFTGGSAGGTDKLIF. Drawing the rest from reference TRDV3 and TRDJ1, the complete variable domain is CDKVTQSSPDQTVASGSEVVLLCTYDTVYSNPDLFWYRIRPDYSFQFVFYGDNSRSEGADFTQGRFSVKHILTQKAFHLVISPVRTEDSATYYCAFPSQFTGGSAGGTDKLIFGKGTRVTVEP.

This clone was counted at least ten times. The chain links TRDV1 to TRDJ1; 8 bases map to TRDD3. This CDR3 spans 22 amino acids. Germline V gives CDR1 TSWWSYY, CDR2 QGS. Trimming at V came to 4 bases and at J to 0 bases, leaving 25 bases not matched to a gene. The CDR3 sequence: CALGGGTLAWGTPRMYTDKLIF. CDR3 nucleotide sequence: TGTGCTCTTGGGGGCGGCACCCTTGCCTGGGGGACCCCTCGCATGTACACCGATAAACTCATCTTT.

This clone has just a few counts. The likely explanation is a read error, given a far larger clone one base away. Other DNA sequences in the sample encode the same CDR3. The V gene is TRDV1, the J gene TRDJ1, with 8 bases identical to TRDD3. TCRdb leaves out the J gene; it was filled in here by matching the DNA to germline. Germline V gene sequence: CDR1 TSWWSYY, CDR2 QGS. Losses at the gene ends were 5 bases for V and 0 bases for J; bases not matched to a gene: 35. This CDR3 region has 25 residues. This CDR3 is CALGSLPRGLTGGYAFPPYTDKLIF. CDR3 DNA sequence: TGTGCTCTTGGGAGCCTTCCGCGAGGCCTTACTGGGGGGTACGCGTTTCCCCCGTACACCGATAAACTCATCTTT.

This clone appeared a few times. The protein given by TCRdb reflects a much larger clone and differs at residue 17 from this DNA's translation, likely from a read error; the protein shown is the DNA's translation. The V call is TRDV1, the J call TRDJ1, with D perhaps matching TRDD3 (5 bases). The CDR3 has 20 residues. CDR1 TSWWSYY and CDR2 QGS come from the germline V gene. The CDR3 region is CALGENSGPSSGVLTDELIF. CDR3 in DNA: TGTGCTCTTGGGGAAAACAGCGGGCCATCCTCGGGGGTCCTCACCGATGAACTCATCTTT.

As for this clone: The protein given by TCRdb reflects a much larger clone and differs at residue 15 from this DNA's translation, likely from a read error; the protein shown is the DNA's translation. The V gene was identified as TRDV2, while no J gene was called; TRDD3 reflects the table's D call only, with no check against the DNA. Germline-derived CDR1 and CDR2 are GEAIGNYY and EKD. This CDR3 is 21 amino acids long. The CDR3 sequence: CACDTDNWGIRVLPTTPPRIF. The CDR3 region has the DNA TGTGCCTGTGACACCGACAACTGGGGGATACGCGTCTTACCAACCACACCCCCTCGGATCTTT.